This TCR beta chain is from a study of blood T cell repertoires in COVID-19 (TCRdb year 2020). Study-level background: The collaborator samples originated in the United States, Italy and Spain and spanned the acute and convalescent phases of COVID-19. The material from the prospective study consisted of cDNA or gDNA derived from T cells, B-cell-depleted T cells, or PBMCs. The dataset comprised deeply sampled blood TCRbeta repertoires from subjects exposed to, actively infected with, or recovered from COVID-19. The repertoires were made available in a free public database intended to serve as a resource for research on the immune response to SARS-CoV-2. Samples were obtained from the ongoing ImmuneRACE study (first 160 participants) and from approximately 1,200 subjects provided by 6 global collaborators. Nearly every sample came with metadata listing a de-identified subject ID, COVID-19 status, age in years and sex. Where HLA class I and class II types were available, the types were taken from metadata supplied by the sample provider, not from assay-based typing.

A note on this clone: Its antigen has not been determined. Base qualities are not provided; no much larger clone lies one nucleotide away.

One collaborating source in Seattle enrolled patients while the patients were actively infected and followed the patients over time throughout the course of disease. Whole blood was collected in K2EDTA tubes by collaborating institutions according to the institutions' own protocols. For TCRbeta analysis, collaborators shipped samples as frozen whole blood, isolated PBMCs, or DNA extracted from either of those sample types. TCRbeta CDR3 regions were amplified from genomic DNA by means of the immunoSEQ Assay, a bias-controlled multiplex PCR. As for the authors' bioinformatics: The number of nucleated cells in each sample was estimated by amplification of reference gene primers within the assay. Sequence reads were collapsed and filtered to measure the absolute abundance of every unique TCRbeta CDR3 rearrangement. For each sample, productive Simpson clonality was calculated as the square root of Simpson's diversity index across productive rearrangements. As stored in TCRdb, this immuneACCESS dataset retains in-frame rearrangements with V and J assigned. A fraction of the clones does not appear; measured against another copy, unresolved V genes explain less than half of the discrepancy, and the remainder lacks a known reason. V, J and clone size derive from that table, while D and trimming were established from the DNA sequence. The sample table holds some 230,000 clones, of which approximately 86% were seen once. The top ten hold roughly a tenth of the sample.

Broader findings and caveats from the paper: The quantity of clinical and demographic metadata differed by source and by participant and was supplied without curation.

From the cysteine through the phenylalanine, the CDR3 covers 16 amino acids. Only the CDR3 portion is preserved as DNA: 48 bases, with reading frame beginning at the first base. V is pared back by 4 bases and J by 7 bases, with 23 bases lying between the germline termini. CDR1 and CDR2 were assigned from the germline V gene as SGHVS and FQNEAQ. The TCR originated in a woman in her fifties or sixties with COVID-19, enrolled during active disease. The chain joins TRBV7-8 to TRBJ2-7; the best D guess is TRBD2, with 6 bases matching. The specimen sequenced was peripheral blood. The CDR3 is CASSWIAGGGTGEQYF. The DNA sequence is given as TGTGCCAGCAGCTGGATCGCTGGGGGAGGTACGGGTGAGCAGTACTTC.